The 17 T cell receptor beta chains presented below share a single source sample, sequenced in a study of blood T cell repertoires in COVID-19. The protocol was immunoSEQ multiplex PCR, while the TCRdb copy is restricted to in-frame clones and leaves out a portion. Counted here are around 300,000 clones, about four fifths occurring once; the ten biggest clones make up 3%. The material sequenced was peripheral blood. Every receptor here comes from a man younger than 45 with active or convalescent COVID-19.

The rearrangement uses TRBV10-3 and TRBJ1-5; D gene ambiguous. V lost 0 bases, J lost 7 bases, and 10 bases lay in between. The CDR3 sequence is 14 residues long. CDR1 ENHRY and CDR2 SYGVKD come from the germline V gene. In nucleotides, the CDR3 is TGTGCCATCAGTGAGTCTACTTCTGTCCAGCCCCAGCATTTT. Encoded protein: CAISESTSVQPQHF.

The chain has TRBV27 and TRBJ1-1; a possible D gene is TRBD1 (6 bases). The CDR3 extends over 13 amino acids. Germline V CDR1 and CDR2: MNHEY, SMNVEV (reference sequence). Trimming took off 6 bases at V and 4 bases at J, with 12 bases between the two ends. This CDR3 is CASRRGGATEAFF. CDR3 in DNA: TGTGCCAGCAGGAGGGGGGGGGCCACTGAAGCTTTCTTT.

This clone appeared a few times. The rearrangement joins TRBV5-4 to TRBJ2-3; no clear D gene. Germline CDR1 reads SGHNT; CDR2 reads YYREEE (reference sequence). With 3 bases removed from V and 6 bases from J, the gap between germline ends came to 8 bases. The CDR3 extends over 12 amino acids. The CDR3 DNA sequence: TGTGCCAGCAGCTCCACTACGGATACGCAGTATTTT. Its translation: CASSSTTDTQYF.

The CDR3 bases are TGCGCCAGCAGCTTACTAGCGGGAGTTGGGAATGAGCAGTTCTTC. Residues: CASSLLAGVGNEQFF. This rearrangement joins TRBV5-1 to TRBJ2-1; 11 positions agree with TRBD2. Germline V gene data show CDR1 as SGHRS and CDR2 as YFSETQ. The CDR3 sequence is 15 residues long. With 2 bases clipped from V and 7 bases from J, the junction kept 5 bases outside the gene matches.

The J gene is TRBJ1-1, the V gene TRBV11-3, with 7 bases fitting TRBD1. V lost 7 bases, J lost 5 bases, and 10 bases stayed unmatched. Germline CDR1 and CDR2: SGHNT and YENEEA. This CDR3 spans 14 amino acids. CDR3 in amino acids: CASTMTGWKTEAFF. The CDR3 DNA follows: TGTGCCAGCACCATGACAGGGTGGAAGACTGAAGCTTTCTTT.

As DNA, the CDR3 is TGCGCCAGCAGCTTGGGTCCCAGGGGTGGCGGCACTGAAGCTTTCTTT. This sequence encodes CASSLGPRGGGTEAFF. This chain uses TRBV5-1 with TRBJ1-1; D perhaps matches TRBD1 (6 bases). The CDR3 is 16 amino acids. CDR1 is SGHRS, CDR2 YFSETQ, per germline. The V and J ends lost 0 bases and 4 bases respectively, with 16 bases between them.

V gene TRBV2 combines with J gene TRBJ2-2; 7 bases map to TRBD1. Trimming at V came to 6 bases and at J to 6 bases, leaving 7 bases not matched to a gene. Germline V gene sequence: CDR1 SNHLY, CDR2 FYNNEI. The CDR3 runs to 14 residues. CDR3 residues: CASRIGGSAGELFF. As DNA, the CDR3 is TGTGCCAGCAGGATAGGGGGCTCAGCCGGGGAGCTGTTTTTT.

The gene calls are TRBV11-2 and TRBJ1-2, with D maybe TRBD1 (5 bases). The CDR3 consists of 15 residues. V shed 5 bases and J shed 6 bases, with 19 bases lying between them. Germline V gene data show CDR1 as SGHAT and CDR2 as FQNNGV. CDR3 DNA sequence: TGTGCCAGCAGCCTCGGACGGGGGAAAGGGCATGGCTACACCTTC. It codes for CASSLGRGKGHGYTF.

The chain employs TRBV2 and TRBJ2-1; D may be TRBD2 (6 bases). This CDR3 contains 12 residues. V was shortened by 4 bases and J by 10 bases, with 11 bases between the two germline ends. Germline CDR1 SNHLY, CDR2 FYNNEI. The CDR3 region is CASSGGSGEQFF. The CDR3 DNA reads TGTGCCAGCAGTGGAGGGAGCGGGGAGCAGTTCTTC.

The J gene is TRBJ2-1, the V gene TRBV7-8; 9 bases agree with TRBD2. CDR1 SGHVS and CDR2 FQNEAQ come from the germline V gene. The CDR3 sequence is 15 residues long. The V segment lost 1 base and the J segment 13 bases; nucleotides outside the gene matches: 11. The CDR3: CASSLVGGREVAQFF. CDR3 in DNA: TGTGCCAGCAGCTTAGTCGGCGGGAGGGAAGTTGCCCAGTTCTTC.

This chain uses TRBV10-3 with TRBJ2-7, with D perhaps TRBD2 (7 bases). Germline CDR1 is ENHRY and CDR2 is SYGVKD. The V gene lost 6 bases and the J gene lost 6 bases, with 18 bases spanning the gap. This CDR3 is built from 14 residues. The chain's CDR3 is CAIRGAGEGAEQYF. Written as DNA, the CDR3 is TGTGCCATCAGGGGGGCGGGAGAAGGGGCCGAGCAGTACTTC.

The chain is built from TRBV19 and TRBJ1-6; D not resolved. Germline lookup yields CDR1 LNHDA and CDR2 SQIVND (reference sequence). The V and J ends lost 6 bases and 0 bases respectively, with 3 bases between them. There are 13 residues in the CDR3. CDR3 nucleotide sequence: TGTGCCAGTAGCGGCTCCTATAATTCACCCCTCCACTTT. The encoded protein is CASSGSYNSPLHF.

A note on this clone: Within the sample, other DNA sequences also encode this same CDR3. This sequence joins TRBV7-8 and TRBJ1-5, with D perhaps matching TRBD1 (5 bases). The CDR3 runs to 13 residues. V was shortened by 2 bases and J by 4 bases, with 6 bases between the two germline ends. Germline CDR1 and CDR2: SGHVS and FQNEAQ. Here the CDR3 DNA reads TGTGCCAGCAGCTTACAGGGTAATCAGCCCCAGCATTTT. This codes for CASSLQGNQPQHF.

In this sample, this clone turned up a few times. This sequence joins TRBV2 and TRBJ1-5, with 8 bases fitting TRBD1. V shed 6 bases, J shed 6 bases, and the junction held 7 bases outside the gene matches. The CDR3 covers 14 residues. Germline lookup yields CDR1 SNHLY and CDR2 FYNNEI. CDR3 in DNA: TGTGCCAGCAGAGACAGGGGAGGCAGTCAGCCCCAGCATTTT. It specifies CASRDRGGSQPQHF.

The chain joins TRBV29-1 to TRBJ2-1, with TRBD1 matching over 9 bases. From germline, CDR1 is SQVTM and CDR2 ANQGSEA. Trimming took 5 bases from V and 9 from J; bases not matched to a gene: 8. This CDR3 region has 13 residues. The CDR3 bases are TGCAGCGTTCTCAGGGACAGGGTCGGTGAGCAGTTCTTC. It codes for CSVLRDRVGEQFF.

The rearrangement joins TRBV4-3 to TRBJ2-3; TRBD2 matches at 9 bases. The CDR3 totals 17 residues. The J segment lost 1 base and the V segment lost 1 base, leaving 6 bases of the junction unmatched. Germline CDR1 LGHNA, CDR2 YSLEER. Here the CDR3 DNA reads TGCGCCAGCAGCCAAGTTTTAGCGGGGGTGGGCACAGATACGCAGTATTTT. Its translation is CASSQVLAGVGTDTQYF.

This clone was observed once. The CDR3 spells CASSPGGFQETQYF. The CDR3 DNA reads as TGTGCCAGCAGCCCAGGAGGTTTTCAAGAGACCCAGTACTTC. The chain recombines TRBV3-1 (or the pseudogene TRBV3-2) with TRBJ2-5, with D possibly TRBD2 on 5 matching bases. Germline CDR1 and CDR2: LGHDT and YNNKEL (reference sequence). V lost 4 bases and J 2 bases, leaving 11 bases between the germline ends. CDR3 length equals 14 residues.